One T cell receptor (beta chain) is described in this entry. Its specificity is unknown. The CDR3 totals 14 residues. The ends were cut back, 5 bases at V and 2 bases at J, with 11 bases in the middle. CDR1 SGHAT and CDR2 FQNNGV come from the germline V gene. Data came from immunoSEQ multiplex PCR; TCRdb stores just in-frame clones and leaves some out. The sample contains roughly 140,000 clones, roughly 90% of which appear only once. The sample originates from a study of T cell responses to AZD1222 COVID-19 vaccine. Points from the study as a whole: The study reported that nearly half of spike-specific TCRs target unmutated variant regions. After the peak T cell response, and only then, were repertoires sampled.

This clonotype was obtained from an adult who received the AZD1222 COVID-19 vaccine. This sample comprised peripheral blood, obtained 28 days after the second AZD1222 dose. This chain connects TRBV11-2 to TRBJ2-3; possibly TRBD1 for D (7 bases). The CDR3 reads CASSRRGDTDTQYF. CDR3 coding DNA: TGTGCCAGCAGCCGCAGGGGGGACACAGATACGCAGTATTTT.